The 6 T cell receptor beta chains in this list originate from one sample, sequenced in a study of blood T cell repertoires in COVID-19. The protocol was immunoSEQ multiplex PCR, while the TCRdb copy is restricted to in-frame clones and leaves out a portion. The sample yields hundreds of thousands of clones, 89% seen once. Material for sequencing was peripheral blood. These receptors were obtained from a woman in her thirties with COVID-19, enrolled during active disease.

Only one count was recorded for this clone. The rearrangement uses TRBV11-2 and TRBJ2-5; the match to TRBD2 covers 7 bases. CDR3 length: 14 residues. The germline CDR1 and CDR2 sequences are SGHAT and FQNNGV. J was trimmed by 1 base and V by 5 bases; bases with no gene match: 4. The chain's CDR3 is CASSVPSGQETQYF. CDR3 coding DNA: TGTGCCAGCAGCGTCCCTAGCGGCCAAGAGACCCAGTACTTC. Full variable domain (missing parts from reference TRBV11-2 and TRBJ2-5): EAGVAQSPRYKIIEKRQSVAFWCNPISGHATLYWYQQILGQGPKLLIQFQNNGVVDDSQLPKDRFSAERLKGVDSTLKIQPAKLEDSAVYLCASSVPSGQETQYFGPGTRLLVL.

This rearrangement joins TRBV6-6 to TRBJ1-1; 12 bases are a match to TRBD1. The CDR3 totals 18 residues. Germline trimming cut 5 bases from V and 1 base from J; bases unmatched to any gene: 11. Per germline, CDR1 MNHNY and CDR2 SVGAGI (reference sequence). CDR3 DNA sequence: TGTGCCAGCAGTCCTCCCCCCGGGACAGGGGGCAGGAACACTGAAGCTTTCTTT. As protein: CASSPPPGTGGRNTEAFF.

The chain carries TRBV4-1 and TRBJ1-1; TRBD1 might be the D (5 bases). CDR3 length: 16 residues. V lost 1 base and J lost 11, with 23 bases in between. Germline CDR1 MGHRA, CDR2 YSYEKL. The CDR3 DNA sequence: TGCGCCAGCAGCCAAGTCCTACGGGGGGTGAGCTCCGAGGCTTTCTTT. As protein: CASSQVLRGVSSEAFF.

The chain is built from TRBV7-6 and TRBJ2-7, with D possibly being TRBD1 (7 bases). The V end lost 10 bases, the J end lost 0 bases, and 19 bases lay between the germline ends. The V gene's germline CDR1 is SGHVS and CDR2 FNYEAQ. The CDR3 consists of 15 residues. The CDR3 DNA sequence: TGTGCCATCGAGAGACAGGGACTCGTCTCCTACGAGCAGTACTTC. It encodes CAIERQGLVSYEQYF.

The rearrangement links TRBV7-9 to TRBJ1-6, with TRBD1 identical over 9 bases. CDR1 is SEHNR, CDR2 FQNEAQ, per germline (reference sequence). J was trimmed by 11 bases and V by 3 bases; bases with no gene match: 8. The CDR3 has 15 amino acids. The CDR3 sequence: CASSFQLGQGPPLHF. DNA of the CDR3: TGTGCCAGCAGCTTTCAGCTGGGACAGGGCCCACCCCTCCACTTT.

V is TRBV7-9 and J is TRBJ1-4; 7 nucleotides align to TRBD1. V shed 3 bases and J 4 bases; nucleotides not matched to a gene: 2. This CDR3 contains 14 residues. Germline loops: CDR1 SEHNR, CDR2 FQNEAQ (reference sequence). CDR3 sequence (DNA): TGTGCCAGCAGCTTCGGGACAGATAATGAAAAACTGTTTTTT. As protein: CASSFGTDNEKLFF. Based on the CDR3 plus reference TRBV7-9 and TRBJ1-4, the full variable domain is DTGVSQNPRHKITKRGQNVTFRCDPISEHNRLYWYRQTLGQGPEFLTYFQNEAQLEKSRLLSDRFSAERPKGSFSTLEIQRTEQGDSAMYLCASSFGTDNEKLFFGSGTQLSVL.